Listed below are T cell receptor beta chains from one sample, sequenced in a study of blood T cell repertoires in COVID-19. Data came from immunoSEQ multiplex PCR; TCRdb stores just in-frame clones and leaves some out. The sample lists about 71,000 clones; 75% to 90% were seen once. Sequenced input: peripheral blood. The receptors were sampled from a man aged 25-45 years with acute or convalescent COVID-19. The CDR3 runs from the conserved cysteine through the conserved F or W. The D gene is left open where the match is weak. A row's size may be missing; if present it is once, few, many or a size class.

clone_size,j_call,d_call,v_call,cdr3_aa,cdr3_nt
.,TRBJ2-5,TRBD2,TRBV5-1,CASSAGTSGRGETQYF,TGCGCCAGCAGCGCCGGGACTAGCGGGAGGGGAGAGACCCAGTACTTC
.,TRBJ2-3,.,TRBV5-1,CASSFGDTQYF,TGCGCCAGCAGCTTCGGGGATACGCAGTATTTT
.,TRBJ1-1,.,TRBV10-3,CATWDVADTEAFF,TGTGCCACCTGGGACGTAGCGGACACTGAAGCTTTCTTT
.,TRBJ2-1,.,TRBV25-1,CASSEGAAGPYNEQFF,TGTGCCAGCAGTGAAGGGGCGGCGGGACCATACAATGAGCAGTTCTTC
.,TRBJ2-1,TRBD2,TRBV7-2,CASSWAGGEQFF,TGTGCCAGCAGCTGGGCGGGGGGCGAGCAGTTCTTC
once,TRBJ1-1,.,TRBV6-5,CASSYQGGFGEAFF,TGTGCCAGCAGTTACCAGGGTGGGTTCGGTGAAGCTTTCTTT
.,TRBJ2-7,TRBD2,TRBV9,CASSVHELATDSYEQYF,TGTGCCAGCAGCGTACACGAACTAGCGACAGATTCCTACGAGCAGTACTTC
.,TRBJ2-1,TRBD1,TRBV18,CASSLGLTGAQSYNEQFF,TGTGCCAGCTCGTTGGGCCTGACAGGGGCTCAGTCCTACAATGAGCAGTTCTTC
.,TRBJ1-2,TRBD1,TRBV10-3,CAISERQGGGYTF,TGTGCCATCAGTGAGCGACAGGGTGGTGGCTACACCTTC
.,TRBJ2-3,TRBD2,TRBV24-1,CATSLSGVNTDTQYF,TGTGCCACCAGCCTTAGCGGGGTAAACACAGATACGCAGTATTTT
.,TRBJ1-1,TRBD1,TRBV7-9,CASRSKDRLNTEAFF,TGTGCCAGCAGAAGTAAGGACAGGTTGAACACTGAAGCTTTCTTT
.,TRBJ1-1,.,TRBV2,CASSEPYDTEAFF,TGTGCCAGCAGTGAACCGTATGACACTGAAGCTTTCTTT
many,TRBJ1-1,.,TRBV10-3,CAISESRGQTEAFF,TGTGCCATCAGTGAGTCACGGGGTCAAACTGAAGCTTTCTTT
.,TRBJ1-5,TRBD1,TRBV19,CASSGQGGQPQHF,TGTGCCAGTAGTGGACAGGGCGGTCAGCCCCAGCATTTT
.,TRBJ1-1,.,TRBV4-1,CASSRTQTTATEAFF,TGCGCCAGCAGCCGTACCCAGACAACGGCAACTGAAGCTTTCTTT
.,TRBJ2-2,TRBD1,TRBV19,CASSTTGQVTTGELFF,TGTGCCAGTAGTACCACGGGACAGGTGACCACCGGGGAGCTGTTTTTT
many,TRBJ2-7,TRBD2,TRBV7-9,CASSLPRGGLHEQYF,TGTGCCAGCAGCTTGCCCCGGGGGGGGCTCCACGAGCAGTACTTC
once,TRBJ1-1,.,TRBV3-1/TRBV3-2,CASSQGTGIGTEAFF,TGTGCCAGCAGCCAGGGAACAGGGATCGGCACTGAAGCTTTCTTT
.,TRBJ2-4,.,TRBV27,CASSLLAGLDIQYF,TGTGCCAGCAGTTTATTGGCAGGGCTAGACATTCAGTACTTC
once,TRBJ1-2,.,TRBV9,CASSQSRGNYGYTF,TGTGCCAGCAGTCAGTCACGGGGTAACTATGGCTACACCTTC
.,TRBJ2-1,TRBD2,TRBV2,CASSEDLLAGEFF,TGTGCCAGCAGTGAAGATCTACTAGCGGGGGAGTTCTTC
.,TRBJ1-3,.,TRBV7-2,CASSLGAWGNTIYF,TGTGCCAGCAGCTTAGGGGCGTGGGGAAACACCATATATTTT
.,TRBJ2-7,.,TRBV5-6,CASSRLDRRGTGSYEQYF,TGTGCCAGCAGTCGACTGGACAGGAGGGGGACCGGCTCCTACGAGCAGTACTTC
.,TRBJ2-7,TRBD1,TRBV18,CASSPQGANYEQYF,TGTGCCAGCTCACCACAGGGGGCCAACTACGAGCAGTACTTC
.,TRBJ1-1,TRBD1,TRBV5-6,CASSLRQGALSGTEAFF,TGTGCCAGCAGCTTGCGGCAGGGGGCGTTGTCGGGCACTGAAGCTTTCTTT
.,TRBJ1-3,.,TRBV5-5,CASSLLQATSGNTIYF,TGTGCCAGCAGCTTACTTCAGGCCACCTCTGGAAACACCATATATTTT
.,TRBJ1-1,.,TRBV2,CASSERGITEAFF,TGTGCCAGCAGTGAGCGAGGGATCACTGAAGCTTTCTTT
.,TRBJ1-2,.,TRBV6-5,CASSPTGYGYTF,TGTGCCAGCAGTCCAACAGGGTACGGCTACACCTTC
once,TRBJ2-7,TRBD1,TRBV10-3,CAIRGQGVGEQYF,TGTGCCATCAGAGGACAGGGGGTGGGCGAGCAGTACTTC
.,TRBJ1-1,.,TRBV13,CASSRREGLNTEAFF,TGTGCCAGCAGCCGAAGGGAGGGGCTGAACACTGAAGCTTTCTTT
.,TRBJ2-5,TRBD2,TRBV30,CAWSEGLARETQYF,TGTGCCTGGAGTGAAGGACTAGCCCGAGAGACCCAGTACTTC
.,TRBJ2-3,.,TRBV9,CASSSTRGTDTQYF,TGTGCCAGCAGCTCGACTAGGGGCACAGATACGCAGTATTTT
.,TRBJ2-2,TRBD2,TRBV5-1,CASSFKRGGITGELFF,TGCGCCAGCAGCTTTAAGCGGGGGGGCATCACCGGGGAGCTGTTTTTT
few,TRBJ2-3,TRBD1,TRBV6-2/TRBV6-3,CASSWGQGGDTQYF,TGTGCCAGCAGTTGGGGACAGGGAGGAGATACGCAGTATTTT
.,TRBJ1-2,.,TRBV12-3/TRBV12-4,CASSFGQKGYTF,TGTGCCAGCAGTTTTGGGCAAAAAGGCTACACCTTC
.,TRBJ1-1,TRBD1,TRBV7-9,CASSQISRGDTFF,TGTGCCAGCAGCCAAATCTCCAGGGGGGATACTTTCTTT
.,TRBJ2-2,.,TRBV5-1,CASSRDSQNTGELFF,TGCGCCAGCAGCCGGGACTCCCAAAACACCGGGGAGCTGTTTTTT
.,TRBJ1-6,.,TRBV30,CAWRQVNSPLHF,TGTGCCTGGAGACAAGTAAATTCACCCCTCCACTTT
few,TRBJ2-3,TRBD1,TRBV7-2,CASSLRDRGSTDTQYF,TGTGCCAGCAGCTTAAGGGACAGGGGTAGCACAGATACGCAGTATTTT
.,TRBJ1-5,.,TRBV10-3,CAISDLQGSNQPQHF,TGTGCCATCAGCGATCTACAGGGTAGCAATCAGCCCCAGCATTTT
.,TRBJ2-5,TRBD1,TRBV29-1,CSVEVNRGETQYF,TGCAGCGTTGAAGTTAACAGGGGAGAGACCCAGTACTTC
.,TRBJ1-3,TRBD1,TRBV6-1,CASSEVTGNGNTIYF,TGTGCCAGCAGTGAAGTGACAGGGAACGGAAACACCATATATTTT
.,TRBJ2-2,.,TRBV7-9,CASELGHTNTGELFF,TGTGCCAGCGAACTGGGACACACGAACACCGGGGAGCTGTTTTTT
.,TRBJ2-3,TRBD2,TRBV9,CASSVDLWTSGGDTQYF,TGTGCCAGCAGCGTAGACCTCTGGACTAGCGGGGGAGATACGCAGTATTTT
.,TRBJ1-3,.,TRBV4-1,CASSQQSTTGNTIYF,TGCGCCAGCAGCCAGCAGAGTACTACTGGAAACACCATATATTTT
once,TRBJ2-4,TRBD1,TRBV7-2,CASSSRYDRGRNIQYF,TGTGCCAGCAGCTCACGATATGACAGGGGCAGAAACATTCAGTACTTC
.,TRBJ1-1,TRBD1,TRBV6-5,CASTGQANTEAFF,TGTGCCAGCACCGGACAGGCGAACACTGAAGCTTTCTTT
.,TRBJ1-1,TRBD1,TRBV3-1/TRBV3-2,CASSPPSADRATEAFF,TGTGCCAGCAGCCCCCCCTCTGCCGACAGGGCCACTGAAGCTTTCTTT
.,TRBJ2-3,.,TRBV19,CASKMGAVNTDTQYF,TGTGCCAGTAAGATGGGGGCAGTTAACACAGATACGCAGTATTTT
.,TRBJ2-7,.,TRBV30,CAWRPWGLGSYEQYF,TGTGCCTGGCGCCCCTGGGGGCTGGGGTCCTACGAGCAGTACTTC
.,TRBJ1-2,TRBD1,TRBV30,CAWSDRGEWGNYGYTF,TGTGCCTGGAGTGACAGGGGGGAGTGGGGGAACTATGGCTACACCTTC